This TCR beta chain was documented in a study of T cell repertoires in cytomegalovirus infection. TCRdb reanalysed the reads using MiXCR and keeps one entry per CDR3 protein. The sample has around 740,000 distinct CDR3 sequences, roughly 36% seen once. V lost 7 bases, J lost 4 bases, and 11 bases lay in between. Germline V gives CDR1 SEHNR, CDR2 FQNEAQ (reference sequence). The CDR3 runs to 13 residues. The receptor was isolated from a human donor in good health (CMV status not recorded). Some clones in this sample may be carry-over from other donors' samples. Sample: PBMCs. J is TRBJ1-3 and V is TRBV7-9; D gene uncertain. The CDR3 reads CASTSVGGNTIYF. CDR3 in DNA: TGTGCCAGCACCTCCGTGGGCGGAAACACCATATATTTT. The variable domain in full, completed from reference TRBV7-9 and TRBJ1-3, reads DTGVSQNPRHKITKRGQNVTFRCDPISEHNRLYWYRQTLGQGPEFLTYFQNEAQLEKSRLLSDRFSAERPKGSFSTLEIQRTEQGDSAMYLCASTSVGGNTIYFGEGSWLTVV.